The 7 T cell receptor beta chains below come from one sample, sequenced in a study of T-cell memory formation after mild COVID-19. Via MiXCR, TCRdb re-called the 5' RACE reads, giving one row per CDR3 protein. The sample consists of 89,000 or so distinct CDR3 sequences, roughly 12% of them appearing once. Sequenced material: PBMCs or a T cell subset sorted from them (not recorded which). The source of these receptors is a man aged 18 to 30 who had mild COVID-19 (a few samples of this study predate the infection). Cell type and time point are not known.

The CDR3 protein is CASSALAGGLEQYF. The CDR3 DNA reads TGTGCCAGCAGTGCCTTAGCGGGGGGGCTTGAGCAGTACTTC. V and J are TRBV12-3 or TRBV12-4 and TRBJ2-7; the match to TRBD2 covers 11 bases. The CDR3 is 14 residues long. V shed 5 bases, J shed 7 bases, and the junction held 7 bases outside the gene matches.

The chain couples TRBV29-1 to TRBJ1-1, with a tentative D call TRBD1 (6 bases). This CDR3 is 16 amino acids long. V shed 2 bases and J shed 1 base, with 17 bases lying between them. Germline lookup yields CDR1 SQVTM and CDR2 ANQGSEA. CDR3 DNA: TGCAGCGTTGAAAGAAGGGGGTCTGCTCCGAACACTGAAGCTTTCTTT. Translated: CSVERRGSAPNTEAFF.

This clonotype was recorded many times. CDR3 amino acids: CASSSGHPEAFF. The CDR3 region has the DNA TGTGCCAGCAGCTCGGGGCACCCAGAAGCTTTCTTT. This chain connects TRBV7-9 to TRBJ1-1; maybe TRBD1 (5 bases). CDR3 size: 12 residues. CDR1 is SEHNR and CDR2 is FQNEAQ in the germline V gene (reference sequence). The V end lost 4 bases, the J end lost 8 bases, and 11 bases lay between the germline ends.

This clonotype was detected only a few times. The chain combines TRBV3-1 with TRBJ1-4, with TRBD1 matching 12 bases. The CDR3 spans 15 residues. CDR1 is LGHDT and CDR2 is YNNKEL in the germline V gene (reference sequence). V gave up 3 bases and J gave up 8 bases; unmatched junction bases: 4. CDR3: CASSQTGTGGEKLFF. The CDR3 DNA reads TGTGCCAGCAGCCAGACCGGGACAGGGGGCGAAAAACTGTTTTTT.

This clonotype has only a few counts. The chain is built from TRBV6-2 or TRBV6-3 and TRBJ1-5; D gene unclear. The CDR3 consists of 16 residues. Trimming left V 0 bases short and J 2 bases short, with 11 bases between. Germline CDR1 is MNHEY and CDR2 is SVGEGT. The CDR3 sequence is CASSYSGVSGNQPQHF. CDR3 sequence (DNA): TGTGCCAGCAGTTACTCCGGGGTCTCGGGCAATCAGCCCCAGCATTTT.

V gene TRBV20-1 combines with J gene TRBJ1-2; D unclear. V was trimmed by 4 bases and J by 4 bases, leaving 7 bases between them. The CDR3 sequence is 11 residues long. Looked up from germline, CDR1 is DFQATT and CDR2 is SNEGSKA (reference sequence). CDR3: CSAKLTYGYTF. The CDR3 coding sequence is TGCAGTGCTAAATTAACCTATGGCTACACCTTC.

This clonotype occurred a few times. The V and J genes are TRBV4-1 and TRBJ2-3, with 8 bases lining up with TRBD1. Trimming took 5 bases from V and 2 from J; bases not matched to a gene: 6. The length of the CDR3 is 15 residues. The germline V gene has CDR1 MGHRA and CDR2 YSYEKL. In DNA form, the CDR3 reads TGCGCCAGCAGCTACCCGGGACAGGCCACAGATACGCAGTATTTT. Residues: CASSYPGQATDTQYF.